This paragraph reports one TCR beta chain. These data originate in a study of shared clonotypes between healthy human individuals. Study-level information: Donors were a couple of women and a few men aged 18 to 49.

Those who donated were healthy HIV-negative adults, with no recent acute infections or vaccinations reported. The germline V gene has CDR1 SEHNR and CDR2 FQNEAQ (reference sequence). The CDR3 covers 14 residues. V shed 3 bases and J shed 4 bases, with 12 bases lying between them. Produced via immunoSEQ multiplex PCR; TCRdb's table is partial and in-frame only. The table has fewer than 1.6 million clones, around 98.5% seen once. Sequencing input: naive CD4+ T cells sorted from blood. This sample's subset: CD45RA+ positively selected. This rearrangement joins TRBV7-9 to TRBJ1-2, with D perhaps TRBD1 (5 bases). The TCR originated in a man aged 30 to 45 in good health. The CDR3 loop reads CASSLQGAGYGYTF. Written as DNA, the CDR3 is TGTGCCAGCAGCTTGCAGGGCGCAGGCTATGGCTACACCTTC.